Below are 18 T cell receptor beta chains sequenced from a single sample in a study of long-term antiretroviral therapy in people with HIV. A v3.0 immunoSEQ assay was performed at survey level. Method: immunoSEQ multiplex PCR; TCRdb's copy keeps in-frame clones and lacks some. The sample contains 21,000 or so clones, around 89% of which appear only once. The material was unsorted PBMCs, obtained 2.3 years after starting antiretroviral therapy. The receptors were gathered from a man in his 60s with HIV.

V is TRBV6-6 and J is TRBJ1-5; D perhaps matches TRBD1 (5 bases). The germline V gene has CDR1 MNHNY and CDR2 SVGAGI (reference sequence). This CDR3 is built from 16 residues. V was cut by 0 bases and J by 9 bases, with 18 bases left in between. CDR3 region: CASSYSDMTEGWPQHF. CDR3 nucleotide sequence: TGTGCCAGCAGTTACTCCGACATGACAGAGGGCTGGCCCCAGCATTTT.

This CDR3 is CASSQENRVQPQHF. DNA for the CDR3: TGCGCCAGCAGCCAAGAAAACAGGGTCCAGCCCCAGCATTTT. The rearrangement uses TRBV4-1 and TRBJ1-5, with a weak D call TRBD1 (6 bases). The V end was cut by 0 bases, the J end by 7 bases, with 10 bases between. This CDR3 is built from 14 residues. CDR1 and CDR2 (germline): MGHRA, YSYEKL.

The V call is TRBV6-5, the J call TRBJ1-2; D possibly corresponds to TRBD1 (5 bases). Germline V lookup: CDR1 MNHEY, CDR2 SVGAGI. CDR3 size: 15 residues. Deletions cut 2 bases from V and 6 bases from J, with 16 bases between. The CDR3: CASSYRPGLGDGYTF. The CDR3 nucleotides are TGTGCCAGCAGTTACCGCCCGGGCCTGGGGGATGGCTACACCTTC.

This chain's CDR3 is CASRRLAGVYNEQFF. Here the CDR3 DNA reads TGTGCCAGCAGACGACTAGCGGGAGTATACAATGAGCAGTTCTTC. The V call is TRBV4-2, the J call TRBJ2-1; 12 bases are shared with TRBD2. This CDR3 has 15 residues. Losses at the gene ends were 6 bases for V and 4 bases for J; bases not matched to a gene: 4. From germline, CDR1 is LGHNA and CDR2 YNFKEQ.

The chain carries TRBV6-5 and TRBJ1-2, with D possibly being TRBD1 (6 bases). V lost 5 bases and J lost 8, with 12 bases in between. The CDR3 is made up of 12 amino acids. The germline V gene encodes CDR1 MNHEY and CDR2 SVGAGI. The CDR3 nucleotides read TGTGCCAGCAGTAGGACAGCGGGGGGCTACACCTTC. This gives the protein CASSRTAGGYTF.

CDR3 coding DNA: TGTGCCAGCGGATCGACAGGGTATGGCTACACCTTC. Its translation: CASGSTGYGYTF. The chain has TRBV6-1 and TRBJ1-2, with 7 bases that match TRBD1. Germline CDR1 and CDR2: MNHNS and SASEGT. V lost 8 bases, J lost 5 bases, and 5 bases stayed unmatched. There are 12 residues in the CDR3.

CDR3 loop: CASSAGIYPEAFF. As DNA, the CDR3 is TGTGCCAGCAGCGCCGGGATCTACCCTGAAGCTTTCTTT. J is TRBJ1-1 and V is TRBV9, with D unresolved. Germline loops: CDR1 SGDLS, CDR2 YYNGEE. The CDR3 spans 13 residues. V was trimmed by 3 bases and J by 6 bases, leaving 12 bases between them.

This clone was seen once. The chain uses TRBV11-2 and TRBJ2-7, with 10 bases lining up with TRBD2. V lost 5 bases to trimming and J lost 1 base; unmatched junction nucleotides: 8. Germline values: CDR1 SGHAT, CDR2 FQNNGV. The CDR3 is 16 residues long. This CDR3 reads CASSLLGLAESYEQYF. For the CDR3, the DNA is TGTGCCAGCAGCCTTCTCGGACTAGCGGAATCCTACGAGCAGTACTTC.

The V call is TRBV29-1, the J call TRBJ2-6, with D perhaps TRBD1 or TRBD2 (6 bases each). This CDR3 contains 15 residues. Germline V gene lookup returns CDR1 SQVTM and CDR2 ANQGSEA. V was pared by 5 bases and J by 2 bases, with 13 bases between. This chain's CDR3 is CSVLGGGAGANVLTF. The DNA for the CDR3 is TGCAGCGTTCTCGGAGGGGGAGCTGGGGCCAACGTCCTGACTTTC.

This rearrangement joins TRBV18 to TRBJ1-1; 9 bases line up with TRBD1. CDR3 length: 16 amino acids. The V segment lost 1 base and the J segment 8 bases; nucleotides outside the gene matches: 11. The germline V gene encodes CDR1 KGHSH and CDR2 LQKENI. Here the CDR3 reads CASSPLTGQGSYEAFF. CDR3 sequence (DNA): TGTGCCAGCTCACCACTTACGGGACAGGGATCATACGAAGCTTTCTTT. The complete variable domain, with remaining parts taken from reference TRBV18 and TRBJ1-1, reads NAGVMQNPRHLVRRRGQEARLRCSPMKGHSHVYWYRQLPEEGLKFMVYLQKENIIDESGMPKERFSAEFPKEGPSILRIQQVVRGDSAAYFCASSPLTGQGSYEAFFGQGTRLTVV.

The V call is TRBV4-3, the J call TRBJ2-2, with D maybe TRBD2 (6 bases). V gave up 3 bases and J gave up 4 bases, with 12 bases separating them. Looked up from germline, CDR1 is LGHNA and CDR2 is YSLEER. The CDR3 loop spans 15 amino acids. Here the CDR3 DNA reads TGCGCCAGCAGCCACGGTCTCGGGGGCACCGGGGAGCTGTTTTTT. Its translation: CASSHGLGGTGELFF.

This rearrangement joins TRBV5-1 to TRBJ1-5; a weak D match, TRBD1 (6 bases). Trimming removed 1 base at V and 7 bases at J, with 12 bases between. Germline V gene lookup returns CDR1 SGHRS and CDR2 YFSETQ. The CDR3 is 14 residues long. CDR3 sequence: CASSLTGSGQPQHF. DNA for the CDR3: TGCGCCAGCAGCTTGACAGGGTCAGGACAGCCCCAGCATTTT. Full variable domain (rest looked up from reference TRBV5-1 and TRBJ1-5): KAGVTQTPRYLIKTRGQQVTLSCSPISGHRSVSWYQQTPGQGLQFLFEYFSETQRNKGNFPGRFSGRQFSNSRSEMNVSTLELGDSALYLCASSLTGSGQPQHFGDGTRLSIL.

This clone was detected only a few times. This chain joins TRBV2 and TRBJ2-3, with TRBD2 matching over 8 bases. The CDR3 totals 12 residues. Germline V lookup: CDR1 SNHLY, CDR2 FYNNEI. Trimming removed 10 bases from V and 6 bases from J; junction bases left unmatched: 6. The CDR3 sequence is CATASGLDTQYF. In DNA, the CDR3 is TGTGCCACCGCTAGCGGGCTGGATACGCAGTATTTT.

This clone was seen just once. V is TRBV18 and J is TRBJ2-5, with D perhaps given as TRBD1 or TRBD2 (5 bases each). V lost 3 bases to trimming and J lost 2 bases, with 16 bases between them. The CDR3 has 16 amino acids. In germline, CDR1 is KGHSH, CDR2 LQKENI. CDR3 DNA sequence: TGTGCCAGCTCACCGAGCCTCCCAGGGACGCAAGAGACCCAGTACTTC. Protein: CASSPSLPGTQETQYF.

This clone appeared once. J is TRBJ1-6 and V is TRBV6-5, with TRBD1 matching 7 bases. Trimming cost V 8 bases and J 7 bases; bases outside gene matches: 8. CDR1 is MNHEY, CDR2 SVGAGI, per germline. This CDR3 has 14 residues. The CDR3 region has the DNA TGTGCCAGCCAGGGGGTAATCGGGAATTCACCCCTCCACTTT. Protein product: CASQGVIGNSPLHF.

This chain joins TRBV28 and TRBJ1-1, with D maybe TRBD1 (5 bases). The CDR3 runs 16 residues. From germline, CDR1 is MDHEN and CDR2 SYDVKM. V shed 5 bases and J shed 7 bases, with 23 bases lying between them. CDR3 region: CASSPPVHEGRYEAFF. CDR3 in DNA: TGTGCCAGCAGTCCCCCCGTCCACGAGGGGAGGTATGAAGCTTTCTTT.

The chain couples TRBV6-6 to TRBJ2-4, with a possible D match to TRBD1 (6 bases). The germline V gene encodes CDR1 MNHNY and CDR2 SVGAGI (reference sequence). Trimming shortened V by 9 bases and J by 2 bases, and 20 bases separated the two germline ends. There are 16 residues in the CDR3. CDR3 protein: CARGRIRGKTKNIQYF. CDR3 DNA sequence: TGTGCCAGAGGAAGAATCAGGGGCAAAACCAAAAACATTCAGTACTTC.

This clone has only one observation. The rearrangement links TRBV11-2 to TRBJ2-5; weak D call: TRBD2 (6 bases). Trimming removed 5 bases from V and 7 bases from J, with 11 bases in between. CDR1 is SGHAT and CDR2 is FQNNGV in the germline V gene. CDR3 length: 12 residues. The DNA of the CDR3 is TGTGCCAGCAGCCCCCCCGGGAGGACCCAGTACTTC. This gives the protein CASSPPGRTQYF. The whole variable domain, remainder taken from reference TRBV11-2 and TRBJ2-5, is EAGVAQSPRYKIIEKRQSVAFWCNPISGHATLYWYQQILGQGPKLLIQFQNNGVVDDSQLPKDRFSAERLKGVDSTLKIQPAKLEDSAVYLCASSPPGRTQYFGPGTRLLVL.